This T cell receptor beta chain stems from a study of regulatory T cells in long-lasting Graves disease. Through Arm-PCR of CDR3 regions and iRepertoire HTBI primers, TCR beta libraries were built. TCRdb re-analysed the multiplex PCR reads in MiXCR, keeping a single row per CDR3 protein. The profile shows about 540,000 distinct CDR3 sequences, approximately 15% of them singletons. The time point is: newly diagnosed GD, antithyroid drugs for less than 3 months. The TCR library was prepared using RNA isolated from PBMCs. Those enrolled as patients came out of an endocrinology department in Xi'an, China. This clonotype was recorded a few times. Its antigen is not identified. The CDR3 totals 16 residues. The V end was cut by 0 bases, the J end by 1 base, with 13 bases between. Germline V lookup: CDR1 MGHRA, CDR2 YSYEKL. Findings of the study overall: TRBV28, TRBJ1-2 and TRBJ2-5 emerged as the favored segments in persistent disease.

These data also featured in a second study, about T cells in Graves' hyperthyroidism and ophthalmopathy. This second report adds: Each patient was aged 18 to 65 and had newly diagnosed hyperthyroidism of under 2 months' duration. With the HTBI primer set, the TCR CDR3 went through a first round of RT-PCR.

The gene calls are TRBV4-1 and TRBJ2-7, with a weak D call TRBD2 (5 bases). Material: peripheral blood mononuclear cells (PBMCs), obtained at new diagnosis, from a patient treated with antithyroid drugs. The clonotype comes from a man aged 25-45 years with Graves disease. The chain's CDR3 is CASSQDTGSSSYEQYF. The CDR3 nucleotides are TGCGCCAGCAGCCAAGATACGGGGTCGTCATCCTACGAGCAGTACTTC.